These 20 T cell receptor beta chains originate from one sample sequenced in a study of stem cell transplantation in POMP-related autoinflammatory disease. The repertoire was sequenced with immunoSEQ multiplex PCR; TCRdb's copy has only in-frame clones and lacks some. The top ten hold 0.6% to 0.75% of the sample, which has more than 25,000 clones, just over 85% seen once. The source was CD4+ T cells from PBMCs, collected before stem cell transplantation. These receptor sequences come from a human donor with POMP-related autoinflammation and immune dysregulation (PRAID).

This clone has just one count. The chain employs TRBV18 and TRBJ1-3; possible D gene TRBD1, 6 bases. Trimming pared 3 bases from V and 2 bases from J, leaving 11 bases between. Germline CDR1 is KGHSH and CDR2 is LQKENI. There are 15 residues in the CDR3. CDR3 in amino acids: CASSPDSDPGNTIYF. The CDR3 nucleotides are TGTGCCAGCTCACCGGACAGCGACCCTGGAAACACCATATATTTT.

This clone has just a few counts. The chain recombines TRBV29-1 with TRBJ1-1; D is undetermined. Trimming took 5 bases from V and 5 from J, leaving 12 bases between them. The germline V gene has CDR1 SQVTM and CDR2 ANQGSEA. This CDR3 contains 12 residues. The CDR3 reads CSVRVIATEAFF. Here the CDR3 DNA reads TGCAGCGTTCGAGTAATTGCGACTGAAGCTTTCTTT.

The rearrangement joins TRBV9 to TRBJ2-1; 8 bases align to TRBD2. CDR3 length: 16 amino acids. V dropped 0 bases and J dropped 8; count of bases not matched to a gene: 10. Germline CDR1 and CDR2: SGDLS and YYNGEE. The CDR3 DNA sequence: TGTGCCAGCAGCGTAGATGAAGCGGGGGCTAGCTATGAGCAGTTCTTC. Its protein product is CASSVDEAGASYEQFF.

This sequence joins TRBV13 and TRBJ2-5; D tentatively reads TRBD1 or TRBD2 (6 bases each). The CDR3 is 15 residues long. Deletions cut 4 bases from V and 3 bases from J, with 15 bases between. The germline V gene has CDR1 PRHDT and CDR2 FYEKMQ (reference sequence). CDR3 coding DNA: TGTGCCAGCAGCTCGTGGGGGGCGAGGGAAGAGACCCAGTACTTC. Translating gives CASSSWGAREETQYF.

This clone was found a few times. The chain has TRBV12-5 and TRBJ1-6; D is uncertain. This CDR3 contains 15 residues. Trimming took off 1 base at V and 10 bases at J, with 14 bases between the two ends. Germline CDR1 reads LGHNT; CDR2 reads FRNRAP. The DNA for the CDR3 is TGTGCTAGTGGTTTGGGAAGGACCTCGGACTCACCCCTCCACTTT. Translating it yields CASGLGRTSDSPLHF.

The V gene is TRBV6-4, the J gene TRBJ2-2; the D gene is possibly TRBD1 (6 bases). V was clipped by 7 bases and J by 1 base, with 10 bases between them. This CDR3 region has 14 residues. Germline CDR1 reads MRHNA; CDR2 reads SNTAGT. CDR3 sequence reads: CASKGHQNTGELFF. The CDR3 nucleotides read TGTGCCAGCAAGGGACACCAGAACACCGGGGAGCTGTTTTTT.

The genes are TRBV5-1 and TRBJ1-3; D is undetermined. Trimming stripped 2 bases from V and 9 bases from J, with 12 bases between. Germline V gene data show CDR1 as SGHRS and CDR2 as YFSETQ. The CDR3 loop spans 13 amino acids. DNA of the CDR3: TGCGCCAGCAGCTTTAGCTCCGACGCCACCATATATTTT. Translating it yields CASSFSSDATIYF.

The chain links TRBV9 to TRBJ1-6, with D unresolved. The CDR3 consists of 15 residues. The V gene lost 4 bases and the J gene lost 3 bases, with 11 bases spanning the gap. The germline V gene encodes CDR1 SGDLS and CDR2 YYNGEE. The CDR3 reads CASSLTADYNSPLHF. For the CDR3, the DNA is TGTGCCAGCAGCTTAACAGCAGACTATAATTCACCCCTCCACTTT. The whole variable domain, remainder taken from reference TRBV9 and TRBJ1-6, is DSGVTQTPKHLITATGQRVTLRCSPRSGDLSVYWYQQSLDQGLQFLIQYYNGEERAKGNILERFSAQQFPDLHSELNLSSLELGDSALYFCASSLTADYNSPLHFGNGTRLTVT.

The chain combines TRBV5-1 with TRBJ2-3; 9 bases are a match to TRBD1. CDR3 length: 15 residues. V lost 3 bases to trimming and J lost 1 base; unmatched junction nucleotides: 3. Germline lookup yields CDR1 SGHRS and CDR2 YFSETQ. CDR3 protein: CASSSGTGRTDTQYF. Here the CDR3 DNA reads TGCGCCAGCAGCTCCGGGACAGGGCGCACAGATACGCAGTATTTT.

The chain couples TRBV7-9 to TRBJ1-4, with 7 bases identical to TRBD1. J gave up 8 bases and V 5 bases, and 5 bases lay outside the gene matches. The CDR3 runs 13 residues. Per germline, CDR1 SEHNR and CDR2 FQNEAQ (reference sequence). CDR3 bases: TGTGCCAGCAGCCACCGAGGGGGCGAAAAACTGTTTTTT. Translation: CASSHRGGEKLFF.

The J gene is TRBJ2-5, the V gene TRBV18, with 9 nucleotides matching TRBD1. Germline V gene lookup returns CDR1 KGHSH and CDR2 LQKENI. The CDR3 length is 15 residues. Trimming at V came to 1 base and at J to 5 bases, leaving 5 bases not matched to a gene. CDR3 protein: CASSPLTGGRETQYF. DNA for the CDR3: TGTGCCAGCTCACCACTCACAGGGGGCCGGGAGACCCAGTACTTC.

This chain links TRBV28 with TRBJ2-2, with 8 bases aligning to TRBD1. V was pared by 7 bases and J by 0 bases, with 13 bases of the junction left unmatched. CDR1 and CDR2 (germline): MDHEN, SYDVKM. The CDR3 runs to 18 residues. The CDR3 nucleotides are TGTGCCAGCACCGCCACCCCGGGACAGGCTGCGAACACCGGGGAGCTGTTTTTT. Translated: CASTATPGQAANTGELFF.

This rearrangement joins TRBV11-2 to TRBJ2-1, with D possibly being TRBD1 (6 bases). This CDR3 is 16 amino acids long. In germline, CDR1 is SGHAT, CDR2 FQNNGV. The ends were cut back, 1 base at V and 3 bases at J, with 13 bases in the middle. DNA of the CDR3: TGTGCCAGCAGCTTAGGGGGGCAGCGAATCTACAATGAGCAGTTCTTC. Protein: CASSLGGQRIYNEQFF.

The rearrangement links TRBV2 to TRBJ1-6; no clear D gene. Germline CDR1 SNHLY, CDR2 FYNNEI. CDR3 size: 15 residues. The V gene lost 2 bases and the J gene lost 7 bases, with 12 bases spanning the gap. Here the CDR3 DNA reads TGTGCCAGCAGTGAACTCCCAGACCAAAATTCACCCCTCCACTTT. This sequence encodes CASSELPDQNSPLHF. Drawing the rest from reference TRBV2 and TRBJ1-6, the complete variable domain is EPEVTQTPSHQVTQMGQEVILRCVPISNHLYFYWYRQILGQKVEFLVSFYNNEISEKSEIFDDQFSVERPDGSNFTLKIRSTKLEDSAMYFCASSELPDQNSPLHFGNGTRLTVT.

V usage is TRBV29-1 and J usage is TRBJ2-2; 7 bases line up with TRBD2. The V segment lost 4 bases and the J segment 5 bases; nucleotides outside the gene matches: 10. This CDR3 is built from 15 residues. Germline lookup yields CDR1 SQVTM and CDR2 ANQGSEA. The CDR3 is CSVGLGLAETGELFF. CDR3 nucleotide sequence: TGCAGCGTTGGTCTGGGGCTAGCGGAGACCGGGGAGCTGTTTTTT.

The rearrangement uses TRBV4-1 and TRBJ1-5; 8 nucleotides match TRBD1. Germline V gene lookup returns CDR1 MGHRA and CDR2 YSYEKL. This CDR3 is built from 15 residues. The J segment lost 6 bases and the V segment lost 2 bases, leaving 6 bases of the junction unmatched. The CDR3, as DNA: TGCGCCAGCAGCCAACTCCCAGGGGGCGGTCAGCCCCAGCATTTT. Protein sequence: CASSQLPGGGQPQHF.

V gene TRBV7-9 combines with J gene TRBJ1-1; D remains ambiguous. Per germline, CDR1 SEHNR and CDR2 FQNEAQ (reference sequence). V was clipped by 3 bases and J by 8 bases, with 10 bases between them. This CDR3 is 12 amino acids long. In DNA, the CDR3 is TGTGCCAGCAGCTTCGGTGGGATCGAAGCTTTCTTT. It specifies CASSFGGIEAFF.

The chain carries TRBV6-5 and TRBJ1-2, with D hard to call. This CDR3 has 13 residues. V gave up 0 bases and J gave up 8 bases, with 10 bases separating them. The V gene's germline CDR1 is MNHEY and CDR2 SVGAGI. The DNA for the CDR3 is TGTGCCAGCAGTTACTCGGAGTCGGGCGGCTACACCTTC. Protein: CASSYSESGGYTF.

For this clone: One end of the junction varies from germline; a read error may be responsible. The J gene is TRBJ2-3, the V gene TRBV5-1; D call uncertain. The CDR3 runs 15 residues. Germline V gene lookup returns CDR1 SGHRS and CDR2 YFSETQ. The CDR3 DNA follows: TGCGCCAGCAGCTTGTATCCCAGAAGCACAGATGCGCAGTATTTT. Its protein is CASSLYPRSTDAQYF.

The chain has TRBV10-3 and TRBJ2-1; D is unresolved. Germline V gene data show CDR1 as ENHRY and CDR2 as SYGVKD. V was trimmed by 3 bases and J by 10 bases, leaving 16 bases between them. This CDR3 contains 14 residues. The CDR3 loop reads CAISDPGPTPEQFF. DNA for the CDR3: TGTGCCATCAGTGATCCCGGACCGACCCCAGAGCAGTTCTTC.